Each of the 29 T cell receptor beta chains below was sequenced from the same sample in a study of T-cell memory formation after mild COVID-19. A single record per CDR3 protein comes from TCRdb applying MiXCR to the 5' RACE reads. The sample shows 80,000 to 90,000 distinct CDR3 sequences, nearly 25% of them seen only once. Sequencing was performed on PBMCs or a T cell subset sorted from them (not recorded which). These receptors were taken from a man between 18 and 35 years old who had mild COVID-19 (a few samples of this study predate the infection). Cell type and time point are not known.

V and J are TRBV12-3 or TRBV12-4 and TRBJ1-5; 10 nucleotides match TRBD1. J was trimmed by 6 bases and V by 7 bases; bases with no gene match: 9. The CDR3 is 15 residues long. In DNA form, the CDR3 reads TGTGCCAGCACTACCGGGACAGGGGCCGCTCAGCCCCAGCATTTT. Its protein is CASTTGTGAAQPQHF.

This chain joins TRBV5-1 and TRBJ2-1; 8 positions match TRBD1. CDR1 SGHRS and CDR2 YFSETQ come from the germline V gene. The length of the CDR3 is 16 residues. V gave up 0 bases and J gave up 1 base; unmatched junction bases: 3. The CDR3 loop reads CASSLGGQVSYNEQFF. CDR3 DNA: TGCGCCAGCAGCTTGGGGGGACAGGTATCCTACAATGAGCAGTTCTTC.

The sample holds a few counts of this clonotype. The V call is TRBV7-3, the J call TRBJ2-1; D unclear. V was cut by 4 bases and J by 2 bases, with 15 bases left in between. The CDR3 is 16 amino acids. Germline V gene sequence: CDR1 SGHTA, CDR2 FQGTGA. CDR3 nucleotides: TGTGCCAGCAGCTCCAGCCCGGAAAACACCTACAATGAGCAGTTCTTC. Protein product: CASSSSPENTYNEQFF.

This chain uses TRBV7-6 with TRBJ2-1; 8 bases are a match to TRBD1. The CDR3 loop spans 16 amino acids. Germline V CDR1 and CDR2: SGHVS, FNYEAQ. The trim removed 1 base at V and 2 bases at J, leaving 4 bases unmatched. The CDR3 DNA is TGTGCCAGCAGCTTAGAGGCAGGGGGCGCCTACAATGAGCAGTTCTTC. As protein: CASSLEAGGAYNEQFF.

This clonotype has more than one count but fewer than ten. The CDR3 here is CASSFSGGSHEQFF. CDR3 DNA: TGTGCCAGCAGCTTTTCTGGGGGTTCTCATGAGCAGTTCTTC. The V and J genes are TRBV7-2 and TRBJ2-1, with D perhaps matching TRBD1 or TRBD2 (5 bases each). Germline V gene data show CDR1 as SGHTA and CDR2 as FQGNSA. The ends were cut back, 3 bases at V and 8 bases at J, with 14 bases in the middle. The CDR3 consists of 14 residues.

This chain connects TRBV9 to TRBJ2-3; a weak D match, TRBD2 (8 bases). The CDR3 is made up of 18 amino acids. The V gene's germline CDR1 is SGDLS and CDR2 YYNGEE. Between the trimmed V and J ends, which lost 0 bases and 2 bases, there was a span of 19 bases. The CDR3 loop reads CASSVEGASGRLTDTQYF. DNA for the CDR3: TGTGCCAGCAGCGTAGAGGGGGCTAGCGGGCGACTCACAGATACGCAGTATTTT.

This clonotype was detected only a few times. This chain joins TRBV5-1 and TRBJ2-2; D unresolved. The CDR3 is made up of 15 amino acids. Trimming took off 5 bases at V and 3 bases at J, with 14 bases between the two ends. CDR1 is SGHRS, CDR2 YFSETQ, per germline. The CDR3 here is CASSTSRVHTGELFF. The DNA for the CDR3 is TGCGCCAGCAGTACGAGTAGGGTTCACACCGGGGAGCTGTTTTTT. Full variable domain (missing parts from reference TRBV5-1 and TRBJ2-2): KAGVTQTPRYLIKTRGQQVTLSCSPISGHRSVSWYQQTPGQGLQFLFEYFSETQRNKGNFPGRFSGRQFSNSRSEMNVSTLELGDSALYLCASSTSRVHTGELFFGEGSRLTVL.

The CDR3 coding sequence is TGTGCCAGCAGTGCATCCTTGTATGGCTACACCTTC. This translates into CASSASLYGYTF. V and J are TRBV12-3 or TRBV12-4 and TRBJ1-2; D unresolved. V was pared by 5 bases and J by 5 bases, with 9 bases between. The CDR3 covers 12 residues.

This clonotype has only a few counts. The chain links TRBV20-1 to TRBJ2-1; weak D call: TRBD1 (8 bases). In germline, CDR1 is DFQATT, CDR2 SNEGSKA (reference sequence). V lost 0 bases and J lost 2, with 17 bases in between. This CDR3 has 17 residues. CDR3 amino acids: CSARDGERGQAYNEQFF. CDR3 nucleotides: TGCAGTGCTAGAGACGGTGAGCGGGGACAGGCCTACAATGAGCAGTTCTTC.

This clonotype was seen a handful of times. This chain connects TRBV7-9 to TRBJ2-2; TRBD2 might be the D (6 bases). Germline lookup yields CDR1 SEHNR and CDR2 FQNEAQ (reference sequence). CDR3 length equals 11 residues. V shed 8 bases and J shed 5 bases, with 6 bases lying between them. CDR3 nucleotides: TGTGCCAGCGCGGGGACCGGGGAGCTGTTTTTT. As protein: CASAGTGELFF.

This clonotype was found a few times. The CDR3 loop is CASSPLVGTGELFF. The DNA for the CDR3 is TGTGCCAGCAGCCCCCTTGTGGGCACCGGGGAGCTGTTTTTT. The genes are TRBV9 and TRBJ2-2, with unresolved D. V was trimmed by 4 bases and J by 4 bases, leaving 11 bases between them. The CDR3 contains 14 residues. Germline CDR1 is SGDLS and CDR2 is YYNGEE.

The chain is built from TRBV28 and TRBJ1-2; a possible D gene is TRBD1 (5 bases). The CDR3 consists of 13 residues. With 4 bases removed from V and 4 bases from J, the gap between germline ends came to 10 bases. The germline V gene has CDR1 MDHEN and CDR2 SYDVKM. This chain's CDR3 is CASSSRDGYGYTF. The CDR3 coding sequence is TGTGCCAGCAGTTCCCGGGACGGCTATGGCTACACCTTC.

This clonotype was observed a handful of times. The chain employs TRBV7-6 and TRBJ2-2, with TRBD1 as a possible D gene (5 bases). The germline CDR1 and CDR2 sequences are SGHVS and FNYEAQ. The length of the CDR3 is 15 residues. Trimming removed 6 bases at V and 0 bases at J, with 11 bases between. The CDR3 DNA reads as TGTGCCAGCAGACACCCGACAGCGAACACCGGGGAGCTGTTTTTT. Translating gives CASRHPTANTGELFF.

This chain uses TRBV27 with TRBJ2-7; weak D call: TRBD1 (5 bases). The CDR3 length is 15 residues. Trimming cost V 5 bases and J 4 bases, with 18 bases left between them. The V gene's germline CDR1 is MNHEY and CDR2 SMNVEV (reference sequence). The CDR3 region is CASSPRRGRRYEQYF. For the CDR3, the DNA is TGTGCCAGCAGTCCACGAAGGGGTCGTAGGTACGAGCAGTACTTC.

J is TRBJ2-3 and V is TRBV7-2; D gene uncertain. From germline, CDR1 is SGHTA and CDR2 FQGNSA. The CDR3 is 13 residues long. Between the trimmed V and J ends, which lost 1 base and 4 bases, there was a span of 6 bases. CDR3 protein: CASSLGRPDTQYF. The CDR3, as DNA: TGTGCCAGCAGCTTAGGACGTCCAGATACGCAGTATTTT.

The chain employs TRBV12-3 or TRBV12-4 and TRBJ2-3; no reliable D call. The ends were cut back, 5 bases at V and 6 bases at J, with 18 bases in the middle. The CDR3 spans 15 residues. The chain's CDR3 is CASSDPSPLRDTQYF. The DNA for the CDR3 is TGTGCCAGCAGTGATCCCAGCCCCCTGAGGGATACGCAGTATTTT.

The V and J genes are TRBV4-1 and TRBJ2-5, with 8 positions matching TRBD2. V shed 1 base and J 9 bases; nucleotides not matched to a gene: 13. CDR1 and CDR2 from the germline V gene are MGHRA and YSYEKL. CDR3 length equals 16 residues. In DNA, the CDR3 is TGCGCCAGCAGCCAAGTCCGCGATCAGCGGGGGAATTCCCAGTACTTC. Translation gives CASSQVRDQRGNSQYF.

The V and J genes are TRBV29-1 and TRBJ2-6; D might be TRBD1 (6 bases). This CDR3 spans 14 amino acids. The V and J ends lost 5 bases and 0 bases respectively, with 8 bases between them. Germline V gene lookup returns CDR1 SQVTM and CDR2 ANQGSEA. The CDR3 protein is CSVRQVSGANVLTF. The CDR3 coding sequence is TGCAGCGTTAGACAGGTCTCTGGGGCCAACGTCCTGACTTTC.

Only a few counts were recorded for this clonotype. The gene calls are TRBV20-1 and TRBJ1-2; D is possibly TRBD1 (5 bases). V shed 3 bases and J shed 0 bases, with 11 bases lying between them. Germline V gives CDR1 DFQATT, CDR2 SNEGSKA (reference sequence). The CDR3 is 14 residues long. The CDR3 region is CSAREQDSNYGYTF. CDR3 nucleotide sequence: TGCAGTGCTAGGGAACAGGACTCTAACTATGGCTACACCTTC.

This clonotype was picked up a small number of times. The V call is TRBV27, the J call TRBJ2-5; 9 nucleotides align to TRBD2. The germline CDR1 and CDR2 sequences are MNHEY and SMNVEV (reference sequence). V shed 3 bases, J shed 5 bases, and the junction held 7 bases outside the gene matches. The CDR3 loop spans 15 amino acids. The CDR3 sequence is CASSLGSGGLETQYF. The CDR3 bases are TGTGCCAGCAGTTTGGGTAGCGGGGGTCTGGAGACCCAGTACTTC.

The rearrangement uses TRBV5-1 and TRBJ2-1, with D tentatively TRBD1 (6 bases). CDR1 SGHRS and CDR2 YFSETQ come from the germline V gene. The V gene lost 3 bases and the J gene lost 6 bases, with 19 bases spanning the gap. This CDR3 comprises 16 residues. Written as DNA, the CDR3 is TGCGCCAGCAGCTCACCACAGGGCCGTTCAGGCAATGAGCAGTTCTTC. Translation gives CASSSPQGRSGNEQFF.

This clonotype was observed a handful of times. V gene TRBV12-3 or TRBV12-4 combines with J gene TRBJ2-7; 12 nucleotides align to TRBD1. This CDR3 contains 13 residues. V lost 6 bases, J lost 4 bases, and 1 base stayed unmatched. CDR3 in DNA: TGTGCCAGCAGGGGACAGGGGGCTTACGAGCAGTACGTC. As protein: CASRGQGAYEQYV.

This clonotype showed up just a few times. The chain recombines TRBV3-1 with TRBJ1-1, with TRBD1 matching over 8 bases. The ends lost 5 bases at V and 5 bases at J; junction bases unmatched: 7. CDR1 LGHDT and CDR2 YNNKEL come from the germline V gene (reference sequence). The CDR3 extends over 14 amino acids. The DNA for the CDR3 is TGTGCCAGCAGCTCAGACAGGGGTGAAACTGAAGCTTTCTTT. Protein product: CASSSDRGETEAFF.

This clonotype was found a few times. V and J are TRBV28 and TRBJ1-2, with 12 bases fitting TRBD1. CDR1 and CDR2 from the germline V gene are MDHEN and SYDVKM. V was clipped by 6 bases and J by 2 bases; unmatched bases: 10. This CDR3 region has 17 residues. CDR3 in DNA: TGTGCCAGCAGCCCCGGGACAGGGGGCGGTTTGAACTATGGCTACACCTTC. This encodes CASSPGTGGGLNYGYTF.

CDR3 DNA: TGTGCCACCAGTGATCCCTGGGGGGGGGCCGAGGATGAGCAGTTCTTC. It is translated as CATSDPWGGAEDEQFF. The chain combines TRBV24-1 with TRBJ2-1; D is perhaps TRBD2 (7 bases). Per germline, CDR1 KGHDR and CDR2 SFDVKD. CDR3 size: 16 residues. Between the trimmed V and J ends, which lost 3 bases and 8 bases, there was a span of 19 bases.

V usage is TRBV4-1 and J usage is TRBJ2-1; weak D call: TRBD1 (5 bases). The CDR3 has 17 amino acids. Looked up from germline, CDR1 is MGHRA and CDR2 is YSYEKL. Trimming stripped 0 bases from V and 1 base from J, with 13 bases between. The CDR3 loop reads CASSQDWAGLSYNEQFF. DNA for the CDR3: TGCGCCAGCAGCCAAGATTGGGCAGGGCTTTCCTACAATGAGCAGTTCTTC.

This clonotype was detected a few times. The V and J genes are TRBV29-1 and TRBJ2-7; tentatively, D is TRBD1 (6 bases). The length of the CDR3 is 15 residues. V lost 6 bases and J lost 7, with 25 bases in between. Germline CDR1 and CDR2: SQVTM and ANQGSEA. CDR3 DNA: TGCAGCGTAGGTACAGGGAAAGAAGGTGGATGGGAGCAGTACTTC. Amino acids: CSVGTGKEGGWEQYF.

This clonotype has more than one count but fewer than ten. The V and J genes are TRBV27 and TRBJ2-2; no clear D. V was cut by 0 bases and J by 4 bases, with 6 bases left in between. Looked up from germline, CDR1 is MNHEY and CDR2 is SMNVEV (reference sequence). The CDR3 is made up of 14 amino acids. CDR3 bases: TGTGCCAGCAGTTTATCCCTGGGCACCGGGGAGCTGTTTTTT. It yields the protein CASSLSLGTGELFF.

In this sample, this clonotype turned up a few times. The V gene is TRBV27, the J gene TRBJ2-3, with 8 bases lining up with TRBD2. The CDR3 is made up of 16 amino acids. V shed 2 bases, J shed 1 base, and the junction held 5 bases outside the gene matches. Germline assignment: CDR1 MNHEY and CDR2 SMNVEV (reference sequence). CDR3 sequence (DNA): TGTGCCAGCAGTTTAGGCAGTAGCGGGGGCACAGATACGCAGTATTTT. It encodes CASSLGSSGGTDTQYF.